A single T cell receptor (beta chain) is shown here with its context. This CDR3 is 13 amino acids long. Trimming shortened V by 7 bases and J by 9 bases, and 16 bases separated the two germline ends. The germline CDR1 and CDR2 sequences are MNHNY and SVGAGI (reference sequence). The sample originates from a study of radiation and T cells in renal cell carcinoma. This sample's time point: blood 4 weeks post-SBRT, at nephrectomy. Described treatment: 15 Gy SBRT to primary tumor, nephrectomy 4 weeks later. Using immunoSEQ multiplex PCR, the repertoire was profiled, and TCRdb retains in-frame clones only, with some absent. The table lists roughly 86,000 clones, around four fifths of them singletons.

Material: blood, obtained from a patient whose treatment included radiotherapy and nephrectomy. This receptor was obtained from a man in his forties or fifties with renal cell carcinoma. The genes are TRBV6-6 and TRBJ1-5, with unresolved D. This chain's CDR3 is CASTVTTDRPQHF. For the CDR3, the DNA is TGTGCCAGCACTGTGACCACCGATCGGCCCCAGCATTTT.